This TCR beta chain was captured in a study of blood T cell repertoires in COVID-19 (dated by TCRdb to the early 2020s). At the level of the whole study: Collaborator samples came from the United States, Italy and Spain and covered acute and convalescent phases of COVID-19. The prospective study material was composed of cDNA or gDNA derived from T cells, B-cell-depleted T cells, or PBMCs. Subjects who had been exposed to COVID-19, were actively infected with it, or had recovered from it provided the deeply sampled blood TCRbeta repertoires that made up the dataset. The repertoires were made available in a free public database intended to serve as a resource for research on the immune response to SARS-CoV-2. The samples were drawn from the first 160 participants of the ongoing ImmuneRACE study and from about 1,200 subjects provided by 6 global collaborators. Sample metadata almost always included a de-identified subject ID, COVID-19 status, age in years and sex. Where available, HLA class I and class II types were taken from metadata supplied by the sample provider and were not determined by assay-based typing. The research as a whole found: The quantity of clinical and demographic metadata differed by source and by participant and was supplied without curation.

TCRbeta CDR3 regions were amplified from genomic DNA using the immunoSEQ Assay, a bias-controlled multiplex PCR. The paper's processing steps were these. The number of nucleated cells in each sample was estimated from the amplification of reference gene primers within the assay. To quantify the absolute abundance of each unique TCRbeta CDR3 rearrangement, sequence reads were collapsed and filtered. Productive Simpson clonality was computed per sample as the square root of Simpson's diversity index over productive rearrangements. TCRdb obtained this table from immuneACCESS and retained in-frame rearrangements with V and J assigned. These tables miss some clones; where compared with another copy, unresolved V genes account for less than half of the shortfall, and the remainder is unexplained. That table is the source of V, J and clone size, and D and trimming were worked out from the DNA. This sample has roughly 200,000 clones in its table, and 70% to 80% of those were observed once. The ten largest clones capture roughly 14% of the sample.

Spanning cysteine to phenylalanine, the CDR3 consists of 13 amino acids. Of the read, only the CDR3 DNA is kept; its 39 bases are in frame from base 1. The germline ends are 10 bases apart after V is trimmed by 6 bases and J by 4 bases. CDR1 and CDR2 are read off the germline V gene as SNHLY and FYNNEI. Another Seattle source contributed samples from volunteer blood donors who had recovered from COVID-19. Whole blood was collected in K2EDTA tubes by collaborating institutions according to the institutions' own protocols. For TCRbeta analysis, collaborator samples were shipped as frozen whole blood, as isolated PBMCs, or as DNA extracted from either sample type. This clone was picked up one time. It has no known antigen specificity. Base qualities are missing; no much larger clone stands one base away.

This sequence was found in a man aged 45-65 years who had recovered from COVID-19. Sequencing input: peripheral blood. The rearrangement joined TRBV2 to TRBJ2-1; D gene: possibly TRBD2, on 6 matching bases. The CDR3 is CASSAGTYNEQFF. The DNA sequence reads TGTGCCAGCAGCGCCGGGACTTACAATGAGCAGTTCTTC. With the portions outside the CDR3 filled from the reference TRBV2 and TRBJ2-1 genes, the complete variable region becomes EPEVTQTPSHQVTQMGQEVILRCVPISNHLYFYWYRQILGQKVEFLVSFYNNEISEKSEIFDDQFSVERPDGSNFTLKIRSTKLEDSAMYFCASSAGTYNEQFFGPGTRLTVL.